These T cell receptor beta chains were read from a single sample in a study of T-cell memory formation after mild COVID-19. TCRdb recomputed calls from the 5' RACE reads with MiXCR, one row per CDR3 protein. Of 150,000 to 200,000 distinct CDR3 sequences in the sample, about 21% were seen once. The sequenced sample consisted of PBMCs or a T cell subset sorted from them (not recorded which). These receptors were collected from an adult woman who had mild COVID-19 (a few samples of this study predate the infection). Cell type and time point are not known. CDR3s include the opening cysteine and the closing phenylalanine or tryptophan. The order of the fields is clone size, J gene, V gene, D gene, CDR3 DNA, CDR3 protein. The D gene is left open where the match is weak. The size entry is marked missing in some rows and otherwise reads once, few, many or a size class.

clone_size: few; j_call: TRBJ2-2; v_call: TRBV7-9; d_call: -; cdr3_nt: TGTGCCAGCAGCTCAGACCCGGGACACATCACCGGGGAGCTGTTTTTT; cdr3_aa: CASSSDPGHITGELFF
clone_size: few; j_call: TRBJ1-5; v_call: TRBV12-3/TRBV12-4; d_call: TRBD1; cdr3_nt: TGTGCCAGCAGTGGGACAGGGATGTTAGGAGATCAGCCCCAGCATTTT; cdr3_aa: CASSGTGMLGDQPQHF
clone_size: -; j_call: TRBJ2-1; v_call: TRBV20-1; d_call: TRBD2; cdr3_nt: TGCAGTGCTAGAGATCGAGCGGGAGCATCGTACAATGAGCAGTTCTTC; cdr3_aa: CSARDRAGASYNEQFF
clone_size: few; j_call: TRBJ2-7; v_call: TRBV7-9; d_call: -; cdr3_nt: TGTGCCAGCAGCTTAGTGGCCAGCTCCTACGAGCAGTACTTC; cdr3_aa: CASSLVASSYEQYF
clone_size: many; j_call: TRBJ1-5; v_call: TRBV20-1; d_call: -; cdr3_nt: TGCAGTGCTAGAGTCCAGGGGCTAAACAATCAGCCCCAGCATTTT; cdr3_aa: CSARVQGLNNQPQHF
clone_size: -; j_call: TRBJ1-3; v_call: TRBV5-1; d_call: TRBD1; cdr3_nt: TGCGCCAGCAGCTCGGACAGGGGGAGTGGAAACACCATATATTTT; cdr3_aa: CASSSDRGSGNTIYF
clone_size: -; j_call: TRBJ2-7; v_call: TRBV12-3/TRBV12-4; d_call: -; cdr3_nt: TGTGCCAGCAGTTTCGGACTTGGGGCCTACGAGCAGTACTTC; cdr3_aa: CASSFGLGAYEQYF
clone_size: -; j_call: TRBJ2-2; v_call: TRBV9; d_call: -; cdr3_nt: TGTGCCAGCAGCGTAGACCGACTAGTCCCCGGGGAGCTGTTTTTT; cdr3_aa: CASSVDRLVPGELFF
clone_size: -; j_call: TRBJ2-5; v_call: TRBV4-3; d_call: TRBD2; cdr3_nt: TGCGCCAGCAGCCAAGATCGCCTAGCGGGAGGGGAGACCCAGTACTTC; cdr3_aa: CASSQDRLAGGETQYF
clone_size: -; j_call: TRBJ2-5; v_call: TRBV10-3; d_call: -; cdr3_nt: TGTGCCATCAGTGATTCGGGACACTTCCAAGAGACCCAGTACTTC; cdr3_aa: CAISDSGHFQETQYF
clone_size: few; j_call: TRBJ2-3; v_call: TRBV20-1; d_call: TRBD1; cdr3_nt: TGCAGTGCTTTTCGGACAGGGCAGCCAGATACGCAGTATTTT; cdr3_aa: CSAFRTGQPDTQYF
clone_size: -; j_call: TRBJ1-1; v_call: TRBV6-2/TRBV6-3; d_call: -; cdr3_nt: TGTGCCAGCAGCCTTGGGTTCCTCACTGAAGCTTTCTTT; cdr3_aa: CASSLGFLTEAFF
clone_size: -; j_call: TRBJ2-3; v_call: TRBV9; d_call: -; cdr3_nt: TGTGCCAGCAGCGTAGCTTCCGGCCCCCCAGATACGCAGTATTTT; cdr3_aa: CASSVASGPPDTQYF
clone_size: -; j_call: TRBJ2-1; v_call: TRBV7-8; d_call: TRBD2; cdr3_nt: TGTGCCAGCAGCTTAGTTTCGGGGACTAGCCTTTTAGGCAATGAGCAGTTCTTC; cdr3_aa: CASSLVSGTSLLGNEQFF
clone_size: many; j_call: TRBJ2-1; v_call: TRBV3-1; d_call: -; cdr3_nt: TGTGCCAGCAGCCAAGGGGCGGGCGAGCAGTTCTTC; cdr3_aa: CASSQGAGEQFF
clone_size: -; j_call: TRBJ1-1; v_call: TRBV5-1; d_call: -; cdr3_nt: TGCGCCAGCAGCCTGTGGCGTCGGAACACTGAAGCTTTCTTT; cdr3_aa: CASSLWRRNTEAFF
clone_size: -; j_call: TRBJ1-5; v_call: TRBV7-8; d_call: -; cdr3_nt: TGTGCCAGCAGCTCCCCAGCCGGGCAGGGAAGGGAGCCCCAGCATTTT; cdr3_aa: CASSSPAGQGREPQHF
clone_size: few; j_call: TRBJ2-7; v_call: TRBV27; d_call: TRBD2; cdr3_nt: TGTGCCAGCAGTTTAACTAGCGCATACGAGCAGTACTTC; cdr3_aa: CASSLTSAYEQYF
clone_size: few; j_call: TRBJ2-3; v_call: TRBV4-1; d_call: -; cdr3_nt: TGCGCCAGCAGCCAAGCCCGACTAGGAACAGATACGCAGTATTTT; cdr3_aa: CASSQARLGTDTQYF
clone_size: -; j_call: TRBJ2-7; v_call: TRBV7-2; d_call: -; cdr3_nt: TGTGCCAGCAGCTACCGACTTTCTACCGCACCCTCCGAGCAGTACTTC; cdr3_aa: CASSYRLSTAPSEQYF
clone_size: -; j_call: TRBJ1-5; v_call: TRBV2; d_call: TRBD1; cdr3_nt: TGTGCCAGCAGTGCCACCGGGACAGAGTTTTATAGCAATCAGCCCCAGCATTTT; cdr3_aa: CASSATGTEFYSNQPQHF
clone_size: -; j_call: TRBJ2-1; v_call: TRBV5-6; d_call: -; cdr3_nt: TGTGCCAGCAGCTTTCCTAGTCCCTACAATGAGCAGTTCTTC; cdr3_aa: CASSFPSPYNEQFF
clone_size: -; j_call: TRBJ1-2; v_call: TRBV20-1; d_call: -; cdr3_nt: TGCAGTGCTAAATTAATTGACAGTACGGACTATGGCTACACCTTC; cdr3_aa: CSAKLIDSTDYGYTF
clone_size: few; j_call: TRBJ2-7; v_call: TRBV4-1; d_call: TRBD2; cdr3_nt: TGCGCCAGCAGCCTCCCCGGGGGGGACGAGCAGTACTTC; cdr3_aa: CASSLPGGDEQYF
clone_size: -; j_call: TRBJ2-1; v_call: TRBV6-5; d_call: TRBD1; cdr3_nt: TGTGCCAGCAGGCAGGGGGTAAGAGGTGAGCAGTTCTTC; cdr3_aa: CASRQGVRGEQFF
clone_size: -; j_call: TRBJ1-2; v_call: TRBV28; d_call: -; cdr3_nt: TGTGCCAGCAGTACCAACTCGGGGGAAGGCTACACCTTC; cdr3_aa: CASSTNSGEGYTF
clone_size: -; j_call: TRBJ2-3; v_call: TRBV4-2; d_call: TRBD2; cdr3_nt: TGTGCCAGCAGCGCCGCGGGGGGGCAAGATACGCAGTATTTT; cdr3_aa: CASSAAGGQDTQYF
clone_size: few; j_call: TRBJ1-5; v_call: TRBV5-5; d_call: -; cdr3_nt: TGTGCCAGCAGCTTGGCTTTGGCGGGACCGAAGTCCAATCAGCCCCAGCATTTT; cdr3_aa: CASSLALAGPKSNQPQHF
clone_size: -; j_call: TRBJ2-5; v_call: TRBV2; d_call: TRBD2; cdr3_nt: TGTGCCAGCAGTGAAGGGACTAGCGGGGGTACGGAGACCCAGTACTTC; cdr3_aa: CASSEGTSGGTETQYF
clone_size: -; j_call: TRBJ2-2; v_call: TRBV24-1; d_call: -; cdr3_nt: TGTGCAACCGAGGGAGAAATTGCCGGGGAGCTGTTTTTT; cdr3_aa: CATEGEIAGELFF
clone_size: few; j_call: TRBJ1-5; v_call: TRBV7-9; d_call: TRBD1; cdr3_nt: TGTGCCAGCAGCTTAAGCGGGGACAGGGGGAATCAGCCCCAGCATTTT; cdr3_aa: CASSLSGDRGNQPQHF
clone_size: few; j_call: TRBJ1-1; v_call: TRBV27; d_call: TRBD1; cdr3_nt: TGTGCCAGCAGTTCCGGGACAGGGATTACTGAAGCTTTCTTT; cdr3_aa: CASSSGTGITEAFF
clone_size: -; j_call: TRBJ1-3; v_call: TRBV6-5; d_call: -; cdr3_nt: TGTGCCAGCAGTTACTCGCTTGGAGGCCCAAGCTCTGGAAACACCATATATTTT; cdr3_aa: CASSYSLGGPSSGNTIYF
clone_size: -; j_call: TRBJ2-5; v_call: TRBV4-3; d_call: TRBD2; cdr3_nt: TGCGCCAGCAGCCAAGAGGCTACTAGCGTGAAGACCCAGTACTTC; cdr3_aa: CASSQEATSVKTQYF
clone_size: -; j_call: TRBJ1-1; v_call: TRBV27; d_call: -; cdr3_nt: TGTGCCAGCAGCCCTAACAGGCTCACTGAAGCTTTCTTT; cdr3_aa: CASSPNRLTEAFF
clone_size: few; j_call: TRBJ2-1; v_call: TRBV21-1; d_call: -; cdr3_nt: TGTGCCAGCAGCAAACGGGGACAGCTGAATGAGCAGTTCTTC; cdr3_aa: CASSKRGQLNEQFF
clone_size: -; j_call: TRBJ2-3; v_call: TRBV5-1; d_call: -; cdr3_nt: TGCGCCAGCAGCCCCGCGTTGACTGGGGGAGATACGCAGTATTTT; cdr3_aa: CASSPALTGGDTQYF
clone_size: many; j_call: TRBJ1-2; v_call: TRBV12-3/TRBV12-4; d_call: -; cdr3_nt: TGTGCCAGTCGAGACTATGGCTACACCTTC; cdr3_aa: CASRDYGYTF
clone_size: -; j_call: TRBJ2-1; v_call: TRBV24-1; d_call: -; cdr3_nt: TGTGCCACCAGTGATCGAACAGCGCTCAATGAGCAGTTCTTC; cdr3_aa: CATSDRTALNEQFF
clone_size: -; j_call: TRBJ1-2; v_call: TRBV6-5; d_call: TRBD1; cdr3_nt: TGTGCCAGCAGTTACGTGGGGACAGGCTCCCTCGTGGGCTATGGCTACACCTTC; cdr3_aa: CASSYVGTGSLVGYGYTF
clone_size: once; j_call: TRBJ2-5; v_call: TRBV7-9; d_call: -; cdr3_nt: TGTGCCAGCAGCCCATGGATTGGCGGGGGCCTCCAAGAGACCCAGTACTTC; cdr3_aa: CASSPWIGGGLQETQYF
clone_size: -; j_call: TRBJ2-1; v_call: TRBV7-2; d_call: TRBD2; cdr3_nt: TGTGCCAGCAGCTTAGTCCTAGCGGGAAATGAGCAGTTCTTC; cdr3_aa: CASSLVLAGNEQFF
clone_size: few; j_call: TRBJ1-1; v_call: TRBV5-1; d_call: TRBD1; cdr3_nt: TGCGCCAGCAGCTTGAGGGACAGCGTCTTTGAAGCTTTCTTT; cdr3_aa: CASSLRDSVFEAFF
clone_size: few; j_call: TRBJ2-5; v_call: TRBV7-9; d_call: TRBD2; cdr3_nt: TGTGCCAGCAGCTTAGCGGCCCTTTTTAGCGGGGATTACCAAGAGACCCAGTACTTC; cdr3_aa: CASSLAALFSGDYQETQYF
clone_size: many; j_call: TRBJ1-4; v_call: TRBV5-1; d_call: TRBD1; cdr3_nt: TGCGCCAGCAGCTTGTCGGGACAGGGAAATGAAAAACTGTTTTTT; cdr3_aa: CASSLSGQGNEKLFF
clone_size: few; j_call: TRBJ2-3; v_call: TRBV13; d_call: -; cdr3_nt: TGTGCCAGCAGCCAATCGTCGGGCAGCTATACGCAGTATTTT; cdr3_aa: CASSQSSGSYTQYF
clone_size: -; j_call: TRBJ2-7; v_call: TRBV7-9; d_call: -; cdr3_nt: TGTGCCAGCAGCCTCCACCAGAGGGGGGATCCCTACGAGCAGTACTTC; cdr3_aa: CASSLHQRGDPYEQYF
clone_size: -; j_call: TRBJ2-3; v_call: TRBV15; d_call: -; cdr3_nt: TGTGCCACCGCCCCGACCACAAACACAGATACGCAGTATTTT; cdr3_aa: CATAPTTNTDTQYF
clone_size: -; j_call: TRBJ1-1; v_call: TRBV29-1; d_call: -; cdr3_nt: TGCAGCGTTGAAGAGGGACCCGGAGCTTTCTTT; cdr3_aa: CSVEEGPGAFF